This TCR beta chain emerged from a study of shared clonotypes between healthy human individuals. Findings of the study overall: Clonotype sharing among the donors was expected to vary with sequencing depth. Some naive CD4 clonotypes, 4.5% to 5.5%, turned up in common across four donors.

Losses at the gene ends were 3 bases for V and 0 bases for J; bases not matched to a gene: 6. The CDR3 covers 16 residues. Germline V lookup: CDR1 SGDLS, CDR2 YYNGEE. Points on this clone: Its antigen is as yet unknown.

Across several immunoSEQ plates, the genomic DNA of each subset was split evenly. Produced via immunoSEQ multiplex PCR; TCRdb's table is partial and in-frame only. The sample consists of fewer than 1.8 million clones, roughly 98.5% of them appearing once. Sequenced sample: naive CD4+ T cells sorted from blood. Subset indicated: CD45RA+ positively selected. The chain combines TRBV9 with TRBJ2-1; 7 nucleotides align to TRBD2. This sequence originates from a young man in good health. The CDR3 sequence: CASSGGAGLSYNEQFF. CDR3 bases: TGTGCCAGCAGCGGGGGAGCGGGACTCTCCTACAATGAGCAGTTCTTC. Supplemented by reference TRBV9 and TRBJ2-1, the full variable domain reads DSGVTQTPKHLITATGQRVTLRCSPRSGDLSVYWYQQSLDQGLQFLIQYYNGEERAKGNILERFSAQQFPDLHSELNLSSLELGDSALYFCASSGGAGLSYNEQFFGPGTRLTVL.